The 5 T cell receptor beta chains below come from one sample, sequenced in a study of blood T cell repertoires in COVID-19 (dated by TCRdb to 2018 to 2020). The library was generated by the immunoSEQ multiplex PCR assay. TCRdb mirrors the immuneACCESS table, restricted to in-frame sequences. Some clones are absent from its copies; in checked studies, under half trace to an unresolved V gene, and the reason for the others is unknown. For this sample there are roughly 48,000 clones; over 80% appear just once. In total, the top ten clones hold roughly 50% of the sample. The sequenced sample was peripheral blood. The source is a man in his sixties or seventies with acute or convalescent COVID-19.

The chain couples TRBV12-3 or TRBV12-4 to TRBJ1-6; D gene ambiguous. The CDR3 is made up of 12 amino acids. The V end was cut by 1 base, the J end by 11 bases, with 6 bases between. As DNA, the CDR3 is TGTGCCAGCAGTTTAGAGAGGGCACCCCTCCACTTT. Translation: CASSLERAPLHF.

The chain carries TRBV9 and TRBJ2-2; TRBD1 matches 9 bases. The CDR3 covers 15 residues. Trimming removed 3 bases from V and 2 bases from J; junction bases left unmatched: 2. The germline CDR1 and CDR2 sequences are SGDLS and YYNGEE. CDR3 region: CASSGTGVNTGELFF. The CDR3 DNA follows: TGTGCCAGCAGCGGGACAGGGGTAAACACCGGGGAGCTGTTTTTT. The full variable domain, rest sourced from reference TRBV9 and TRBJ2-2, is DSGVTQTPKHLITATGQRVTLRCSPRSGDLSVYWYQQSLDQGLQFLIQYYNGEERAKGNILERFSAQQFPDLHSELNLSSLELGDSALYFCASSGTGVNTGELFFGEGSRLTVL.

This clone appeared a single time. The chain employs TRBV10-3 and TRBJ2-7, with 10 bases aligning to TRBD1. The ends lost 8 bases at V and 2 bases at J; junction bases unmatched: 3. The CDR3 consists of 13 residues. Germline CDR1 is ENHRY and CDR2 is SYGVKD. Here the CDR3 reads CAIGQGGPYEQYF. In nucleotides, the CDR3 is TGTGCCATCGGACAGGGGGGACCCTACGAGCAGTACTTC.

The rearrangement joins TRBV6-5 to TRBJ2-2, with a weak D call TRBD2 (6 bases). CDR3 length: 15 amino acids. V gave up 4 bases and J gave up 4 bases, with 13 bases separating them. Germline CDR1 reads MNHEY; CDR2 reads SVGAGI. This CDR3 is CASSFRVGGTGELFF. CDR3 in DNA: TGTGCCAGCAGTTTCCGGGTGGGAGGCACCGGGGAGCTGTTTTTT.

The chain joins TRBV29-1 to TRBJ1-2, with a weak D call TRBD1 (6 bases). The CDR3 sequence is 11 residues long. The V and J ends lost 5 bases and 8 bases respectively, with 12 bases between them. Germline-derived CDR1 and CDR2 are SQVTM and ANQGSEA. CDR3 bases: TGCAGCGTTTTCCGGACAGACGGCTACACCTTC. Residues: CSVFRTDGYTF.